What follows are 18 T cell receptor beta chains derived from one specimen sequenced in a study of blood T cell repertoires in COVID-19. The assay was immunoSEQ multiplex PCR, and TCRdb's table has in-frame clones only and misses some. The sample includes 220,000 or so clones, around 87% of them seen just once. Sequences were obtained from PBMCs or T cells enriched from blood (not recorded which). The origin of the receptors is a woman under 30 in a cohort exposed to, infected with or recovered from COVID-19 (not recorded which).

The chain joins TRBV6-5 to TRBJ1-2; the D gene is possibly TRBD1 (5 bases). The V gene lost 6 bases and the J gene lost 6 bases, with 14 bases spanning the gap. There are 13 residues in the CDR3. From germline, CDR1 is MNHEY and CDR2 SVGAGI. DNA of the CDR3: TGTGCCAGCAGCCCCGGGGGGAAGAATGGCTACACCTTC. It codes for CASSPGGKNGYTF.

The chain joins TRBV6-5 to TRBJ2-3; 8 nucleotides match TRBD2. CDR3 length: 14 residues. The V gene end was trimmed by 0 bases and the J gene end by 4 bases; junction bases not matched to a gene: 0. Per germline, CDR1 MNHEY and CDR2 SVGAGI. The CDR3, as DNA: TGTGCCAGCAGTTACTCGCGGGGGGCAGATACGCAGTATTTT. Its protein product is CASSYSRGADTQYF.

This chain links TRBV24-1 with TRBJ1-2; D is unresolved. The CDR3 has 14 residues. V was shortened by 1 base and J by 4 bases, with 9 bases between the two germline ends. Germline CDR1 and CDR2: KGHDR and SFDVKD. CDR3 loop: CATSDFLTGYGYTF. The CDR3 bases are TGTGCCACCAGTGATTTTCTTACGGGCTATGGCTACACCTTC.

The rearrangement joins TRBV24-1 to TRBJ2-3; a weak D match, TRBD2 (6 bases). Germline CDR1 and CDR2: KGHDR and SFDVKD. V was clipped by 4 bases and J by 0 bases, with 7 bases between them. The CDR3 has 14 residues. CDR3 DNA sequence: TGTGCCACCAGTGAGGGACTCAGCACAGATACGCAGTATTTT. Translating it yields CATSEGLSTDTQYF.

The rearrangement uses TRBV4-1 and TRBJ2-6; TRBD1 agrees at 7 bases. CDR1 MGHRA and CDR2 YSYEKL come from the germline V gene. The CDR3 is 16 amino acids. The V gene end was trimmed by 4 bases and the J gene end by 1 base; junction bases not matched to a gene: 4. This CDR3 reads CASSRTGVSGANVLTF. Written as DNA, the CDR3 is TGCGCCAGCAGCCGAACAGGGGTTTCTGGGGCCAACGTCCTGACTTTC.

The CDR3 loop is CASSQVVGRGPSSYEQYF. DNA of the CDR3: TGTGCCAGCAGCCAAGTTGTAGGCAGGGGGCCAAGCTCCTACGAGCAGTACTTC. The chain couples TRBV14 to TRBJ2-7, with 8 bases that match TRBD1. CDR1 SGHDN and CDR2 FVKESK come from the germline V gene. The CDR3 is made up of 18 amino acids. V lost 1 base, J lost 0 bases, and 11 bases stayed unmatched.

The V and J genes are TRBV9 and TRBJ2-7, with 9 bases identical to TRBD1. J lost 5 bases, V lost 4 bases, and 4 bases had no gene match. Per the germline V gene, CDR1 is SGDLS and CDR2 is YYNGEE. The CDR3 length is 13 residues. In nucleotides, the CDR3 is TGTGCCAGCAGCCCCACAGGGGGCGACGAGCAGTACTTC. Translation: CASSPTGGDEQYF. The full variable domain, completed using reference TRBV9 and TRBJ2-7, is DSGVTQTPKHLITATGQRVTLRCSPRSGDLSVYWYQQSLDQGLQFLIQYYNGEERAKGNILERFSAQQFPDLHSELNLSSLELGDSALYFCASSPTGGDEQYFGPGTRLTVT.

The chain combines TRBV9 with TRBJ2-5, with D possibly being TRBD2 (5 bases). Between the trimmed V and J ends, which lost 3 bases and 4 bases, there was a span of 13 bases. Germline CDR1 and CDR2: SGDLS and YYNGEE. The CDR3 has 14 amino acids. The CDR3 DNA follows: TGTGCCAGCAGCGGCGTAGCGTTGGCAGAGACCCAGTACTTC. It translates to CASSGVALAETQYF.

The rearrangement links TRBV5-4 to TRBJ1-6; perhaps TRBD1 as D (5 bases). The CDR3 has 12 residues. V lost 5 bases and J lost 10, with 10 bases in between. Per germline, CDR1 SGHNT and CDR2 YYREEE (reference sequence). The CDR3 sequence is CASSGQGSPLHF. In DNA form, the CDR3 reads TGTGCCAGCAGTGGACAAGGCTCACCCCTCCACTTT.

CDR3 in amino acids: CASSPYVGGNYGYTF. The CDR3 DNA is TGTGCCAGCAGCCCCTACGTGGGGGGGAACTATGGCTACACCTTC. This rearrangement joins TRBV3-1 (or the pseudogene TRBV3-2) to TRBJ1-2; D is possibly TRBD1 (5 bases). Deletions cut 4 bases from V and 2 bases from J, with 14 bases between. The CDR3 is made up of 15 amino acids. CDR1 is LGHDT and CDR2 is YNNKEL in the germline V gene (reference sequence).

CDR3 amino acids: CASSPQGDGNTIYF. The DNA of the CDR3 is TGTGCCAGCTCACCACAGGGGGACGGAAACACCATATATTTT. This chain uses TRBV18 with TRBJ1-3; possibly TRBD1 for D (6 bases). The CDR3 sequence is 14 residues long. The germline V gene encodes CDR1 KGHSH and CDR2 LQKENI. Trimming shortened V by 1 base and J by 4 bases, and 8 bases separated the two germline ends.

The V and J genes are TRBV5-5 and TRBJ1-1; TRBD1 aligns across 9 bases. Per germline, CDR1 SGHKS and CDR2 YYEKEE (reference sequence). V trimming: 4 bases; J trimming: 7 bases; junction bases outside the gene matches: 11. The CDR3 totals 15 residues. CDR3 loop: CASSMGQGGQGEAFF. CDR3 nucleotide sequence: TGTGCCAGCAGCATGGGACAGGGTGGACAGGGTGAAGCTTTCTTT.

The chain recombines TRBV11-1 with TRBJ2-7; D is possibly TRBD1 (6 bases). Germline assignment: CDR1 SGHAT and CDR2 FQDESV (reference sequence). The CDR3 runs to 12 residues. Trimming cost V 5 bases and J 6 bases, with 11 bases left between them. CDR3 in DNA: TGTGCCAGCAGCCCCAGGGGTCGCGAGCAGTACTTC. This codes for CASSPRGREQYF.

CDR3 sequence reads: CASSLDREGLSTDTQYF. In nucleotides, the CDR3 is TGTGCCAGCAGCTTAGATCGGGAGGGGCTAAGCACAGATACGCAGTATTTT. The rearrangement joins TRBV11-2 to TRBJ2-3; 8 bases line up with TRBD2. The V gene's germline CDR1 is SGHAT and CDR2 FQNNGV. The CDR3 consists of 17 residues. With 0 bases clipped from V and 0 bases from J, the junction kept 5 bases outside the gene matches. Full variable domain (rest looked up from reference TRBV11-2 and TRBJ2-3): EAGVAQSPRYKIIEKRQSVAFWCNPISGHATLYWYQQILGQGPKLLIQFQNNGVVDDSQLPKDRFSAERLKGVDSTLKIQPAKLEDSAVYLCASSLDREGLSTDTQYFGPGTRLTVL.

The chain uses TRBV27 and TRBJ1-1; tentative D call: TRBD1 (6 bases). This CDR3 contains 14 residues. Germline CDR1 and CDR2: MNHEY and SMNVEV (reference sequence). V was pared by 3 bases and J by 4 bases, with 12 bases between. The CDR3 sequence: CASSFRGARTEAFF. DNA for the CDR3: TGTGCCAGCAGTTTTCGGGGGGCACGCACTGAAGCTTTCTTT.

Here the CDR3 reads CASRLQGDTEAFF. CDR3 sequence (DNA): TGTGCCAGCAGACTACAGGGGGACACTGAAGCTTTCTTT. V gene TRBV11-2 combines with J gene TRBJ1-1, with TRBD1 matching 8 bases. CDR1 and CDR2 from the germline V gene are SGHAT and FQNNGV. There are 13 residues in the CDR3. J was trimmed by 3 bases and V by 6 bases; bases with no gene match: 3.

The chain has TRBV7-9 and TRBJ1-2; TRBD1 matches 10 bases. The CDR3 has 14 residues. Germline assignment: CDR1 SEHNR and CDR2 FQNEAQ (reference sequence). J gave up 6 bases and V 9 bases, and 10 bases lay outside the gene matches. DNA of the CDR3: TGTGCCAGTACCGGACAGGGGGTATCTAATGGCTACACCTTC. Protein: CASTGQGVSNGYTF.

The sample holds one count of this clone. The chain couples TRBV4-1 to TRBJ2-3; 9 bases are a match to TRBD2. Losses at the gene ends were 1 base for V and 5 bases for J; bases not matched to a gene: 4. The CDR3 sequence is 15 residues long. Germline V gives CDR1 MGHRA, CDR2 YSYEKL. In nucleotides, the CDR3 is TGCGCCAGCAGCCAAGTTGCGGGGGGGCTAGATACGCAGTATTTT. It codes for CASSQVAGGLDTQYF.